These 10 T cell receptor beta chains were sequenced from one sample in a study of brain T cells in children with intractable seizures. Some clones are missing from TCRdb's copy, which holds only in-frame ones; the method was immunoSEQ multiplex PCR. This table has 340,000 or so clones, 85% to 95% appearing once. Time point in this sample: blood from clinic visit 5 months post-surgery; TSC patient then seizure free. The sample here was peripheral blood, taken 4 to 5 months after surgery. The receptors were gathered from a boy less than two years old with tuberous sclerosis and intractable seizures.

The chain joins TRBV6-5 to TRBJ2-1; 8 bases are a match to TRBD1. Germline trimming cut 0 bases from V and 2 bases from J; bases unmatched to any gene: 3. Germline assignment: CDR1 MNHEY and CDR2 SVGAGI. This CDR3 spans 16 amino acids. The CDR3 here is CASSYSGRGPYNEQFF. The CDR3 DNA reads TGTGCCAGCAGTTACTCAGGCAGGGGGCCCTACAATGAGCAGTTCTTC.

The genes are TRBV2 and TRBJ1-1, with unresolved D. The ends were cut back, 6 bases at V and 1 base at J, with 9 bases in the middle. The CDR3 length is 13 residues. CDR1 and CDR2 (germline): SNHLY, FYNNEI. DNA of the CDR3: TGTGCCAGCAGGAGAGGGCAGAACACTGAAGCTTTCTTT. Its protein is CASRRGQNTEAFF. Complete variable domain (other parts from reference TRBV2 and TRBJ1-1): EPEVTQTPSHQVTQMGQEVILRCVPISNHLYFYWYRQILGQKVEFLVSFYNNEISEKSEIFDDQFSVERPDGSNFTLKIRSTKLEDSAMYFCASRRGQNTEAFFGQGTRLTVV.

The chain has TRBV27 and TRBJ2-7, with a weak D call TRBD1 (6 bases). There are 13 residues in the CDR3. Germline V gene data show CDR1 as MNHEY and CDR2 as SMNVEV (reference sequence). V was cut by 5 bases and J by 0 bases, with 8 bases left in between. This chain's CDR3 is CASSTGPSYEQYF. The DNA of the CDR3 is TGTGCCAGCAGTACAGGGCCCTCCTACGAGCAGTACTTC.

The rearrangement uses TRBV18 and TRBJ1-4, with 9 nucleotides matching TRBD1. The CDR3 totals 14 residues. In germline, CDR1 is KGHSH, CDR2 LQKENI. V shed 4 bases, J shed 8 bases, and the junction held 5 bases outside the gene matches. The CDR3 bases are TGTGCCAGCTCACGCGGGACAGGGAGAGAAAAACTGTTTTTT. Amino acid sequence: CASSRGTGREKLFF.

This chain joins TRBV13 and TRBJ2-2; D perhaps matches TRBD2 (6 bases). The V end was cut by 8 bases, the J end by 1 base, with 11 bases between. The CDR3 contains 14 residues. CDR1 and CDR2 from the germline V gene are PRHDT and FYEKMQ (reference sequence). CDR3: CASSGGWNTGELFF. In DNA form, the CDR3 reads TGTGCCAGCTCCGGGGGATGGAACACCGGGGAGCTGTTTTTT.

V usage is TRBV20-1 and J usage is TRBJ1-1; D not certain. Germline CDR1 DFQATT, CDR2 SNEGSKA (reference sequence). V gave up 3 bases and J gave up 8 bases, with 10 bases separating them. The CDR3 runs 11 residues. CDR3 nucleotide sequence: TGCAGTGCTAGTTTGGGCGAAGAAGCTTTCTTT. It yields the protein CSASLGEEAFF.

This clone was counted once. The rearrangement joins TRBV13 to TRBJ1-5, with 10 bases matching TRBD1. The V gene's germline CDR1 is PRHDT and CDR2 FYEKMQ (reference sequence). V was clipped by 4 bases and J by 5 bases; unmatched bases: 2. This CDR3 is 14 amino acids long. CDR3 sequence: CASSSGQGYQPQHF. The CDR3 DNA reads TGTGCCAGCAGCTCGGGACAGGGGTATCAGCCCCAGCATTTT.

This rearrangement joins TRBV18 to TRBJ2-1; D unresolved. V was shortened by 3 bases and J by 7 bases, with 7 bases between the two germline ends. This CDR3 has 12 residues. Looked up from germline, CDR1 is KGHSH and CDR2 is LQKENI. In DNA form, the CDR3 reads TGTGCCAGCTCACCTGACGGGAATGAGCAGTTCTTC. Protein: CASSPDGNEQFF.

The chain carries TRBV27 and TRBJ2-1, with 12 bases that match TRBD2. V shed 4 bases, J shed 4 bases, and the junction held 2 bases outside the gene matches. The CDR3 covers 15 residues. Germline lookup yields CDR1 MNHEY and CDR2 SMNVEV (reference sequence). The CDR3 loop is CASSSLAGGYNEQFF. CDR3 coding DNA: TGTGCCAGCAGTTCTCTAGCGGGGGGGTACAATGAGCAGTTCTTC.

The CDR3 sequence is CASSALRGNEQFF. Here the CDR3 DNA reads TGTGCCAGTAGTGCCCTTAGGGGCAATGAGCAGTTCTTC. The chain has TRBV19 and TRBJ2-1; weak D call: TRBD1 (5 bases). This CDR3 has 13 residues. V was pared by 5 bases and J by 6 bases, with 11 bases between. Germline CDR1 is LNHDA and CDR2 is SQIVND (reference sequence).